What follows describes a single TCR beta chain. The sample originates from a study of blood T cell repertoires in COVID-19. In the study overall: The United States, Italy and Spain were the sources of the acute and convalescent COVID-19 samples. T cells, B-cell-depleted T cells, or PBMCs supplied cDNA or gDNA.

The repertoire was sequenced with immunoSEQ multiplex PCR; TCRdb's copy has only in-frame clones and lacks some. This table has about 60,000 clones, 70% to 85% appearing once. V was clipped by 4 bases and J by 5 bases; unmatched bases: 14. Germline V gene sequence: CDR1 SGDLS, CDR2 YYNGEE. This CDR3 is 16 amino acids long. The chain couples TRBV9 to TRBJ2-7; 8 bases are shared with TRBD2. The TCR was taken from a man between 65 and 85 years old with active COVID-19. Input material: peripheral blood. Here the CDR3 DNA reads TGTGCCAGCAGCTCCCGTCCCTTAGCGGGAACCGACGAGCAGTACTTC. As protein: CASSSRPLAGTDEQYF.